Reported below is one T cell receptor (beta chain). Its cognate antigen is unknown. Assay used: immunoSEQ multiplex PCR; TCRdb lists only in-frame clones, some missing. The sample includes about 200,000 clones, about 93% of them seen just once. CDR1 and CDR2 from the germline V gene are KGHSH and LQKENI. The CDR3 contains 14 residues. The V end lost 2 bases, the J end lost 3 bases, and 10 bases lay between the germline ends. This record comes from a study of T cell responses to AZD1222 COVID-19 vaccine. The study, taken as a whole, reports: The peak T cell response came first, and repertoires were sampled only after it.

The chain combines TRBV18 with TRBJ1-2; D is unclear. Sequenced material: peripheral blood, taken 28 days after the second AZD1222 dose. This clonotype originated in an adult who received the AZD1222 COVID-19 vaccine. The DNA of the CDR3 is TGTGCCAGCTCACCATACCCAGACGACTATGGCTACACCTTC. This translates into CASSPYPDDYGYTF.